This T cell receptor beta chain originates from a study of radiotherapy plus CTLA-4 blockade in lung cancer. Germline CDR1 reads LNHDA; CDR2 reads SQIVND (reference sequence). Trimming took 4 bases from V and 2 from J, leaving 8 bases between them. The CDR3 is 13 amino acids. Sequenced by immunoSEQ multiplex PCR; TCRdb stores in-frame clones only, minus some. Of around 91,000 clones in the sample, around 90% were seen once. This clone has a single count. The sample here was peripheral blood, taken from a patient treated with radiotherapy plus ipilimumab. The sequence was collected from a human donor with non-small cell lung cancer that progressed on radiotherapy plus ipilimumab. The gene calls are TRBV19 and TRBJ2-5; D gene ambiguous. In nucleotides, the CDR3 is TGTGCCAGTAGTAGTGGGTGGCAAGAGACCCAGTACTTC. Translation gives CASSSGWQETQYF. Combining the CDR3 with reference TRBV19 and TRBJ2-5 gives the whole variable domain DGGITQSPKYLFRKEGQNVTLSCEQNLNHDAMYWYRQDPGQGLRLIYYSQIVNDFQKGDIAEGYSVSREKKESFPLTVTSAQKNPTAFYLCASSSGWQETQYFGPGTRLLVL.